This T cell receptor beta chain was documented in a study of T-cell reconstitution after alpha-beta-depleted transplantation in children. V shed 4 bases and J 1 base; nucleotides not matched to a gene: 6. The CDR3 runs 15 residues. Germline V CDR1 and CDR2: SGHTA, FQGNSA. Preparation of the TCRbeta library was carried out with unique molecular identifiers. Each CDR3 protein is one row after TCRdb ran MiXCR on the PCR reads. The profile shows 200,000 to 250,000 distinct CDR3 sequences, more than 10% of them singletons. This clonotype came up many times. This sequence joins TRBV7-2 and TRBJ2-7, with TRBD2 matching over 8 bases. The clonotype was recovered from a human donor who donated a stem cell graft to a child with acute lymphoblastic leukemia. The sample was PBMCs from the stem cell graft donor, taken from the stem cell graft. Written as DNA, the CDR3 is TGTGCCAGCAGCTCAGAGCGGGAGCGATCCTACGAGCAGTACTTC. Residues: CASSSERERSYEQYF.